These 21 T cell receptor beta chains share one sample of origin, sequenced in a study of blood T cell repertoires in COVID-19. TCRdb's copy holds only in-frame clones and misses some; the assay was immunoSEQ multiplex PCR. The table shows under 200,000 clones, with over 70% occurring only once. The sample comprised peripheral blood. These TCRs come from an older woman who had recovered from COVID-19.

This rearrangement joins TRBV27 to TRBJ2-1; 8 positions match TRBD1. The ends lost 0 bases at V and 7 bases at J; junction bases unmatched: 8. In germline, CDR1 is MNHEY, CDR2 SMNVEV (reference sequence). The CDR3 sequence is 16 residues long. The CDR3 nucleotides read TGTGCCAGCAGTTTATCGTGGCAGGGGGCCCGGAATGAGCAGTTCTTC. It encodes CASSLSWQGARNEQFF.

The genes are TRBV19 and TRBJ2-5, with D perhaps TRBD2 (5 bases). Germline V gene sequence: CDR1 LNHDA, CDR2 SQIVND (reference sequence). This CDR3 spans 14 amino acids. Deletions cut 6 bases from V and 4 bases from J, with 15 bases between. CDR3 sequence reads: CASSHPREPETQYF. The CDR3 DNA is TGTGCCAGTAGCCACCCCCGGGAACCAGAGACCCAGTACTTC.

This clone was picked up one time. The V gene is TRBV9, the J gene TRBJ1-1, with a possible D match to TRBD1 (5 bases). The CDR3 is made up of 14 amino acids. V was clipped by 0 bases and J by 6 bases, with 12 bases between them. CDR1 and CDR2 (germline): SGDLS, YYNGEE. This chain's CDR3 is CASSVGPPGAEAFF. As DNA, the CDR3 is TGTGCCAGCAGCGTAGGGCCCCCGGGGGCTGAAGCTTTCTTT.

V is TRBV6-6 and J is TRBJ1-1, with 8 nucleotides matching TRBD1. The CDR3 runs 13 residues. Germline-derived CDR1 and CDR2 are MNHNY and SVGAGI (reference sequence). The V segment lost 8 bases and the J segment 5 bases; nucleotides outside the gene matches: 7. This CDR3 is CASPGQVGTEAFF. For the CDR3, the DNA is TGTGCCAGCCCGGGACAGGTTGGGACTGAAGCTTTCTTT.

The J gene is TRBJ2-5, the V gene TRBV29-1, with TRBD2 matching over 9 bases. With V trimmed by 5 bases and J by 7 bases, 14 bases remained unmatched. The CDR3 runs 15 residues. Germline V lookup: CDR1 SQVTM, CDR2 ANQGSEA. The CDR3 DNA sequence: TGCAGCGTTAGGATTGGACTAGCGCCCTTTGGGACCCAGTACTTC. Its protein is CSVRIGLAPFGTQYF.

The chain carries TRBV24-1 and TRBJ2-2; perhaps TRBD1 as D (6 bases). The CDR3 is 15 amino acids. Germline loops: CDR1 KGHDR, CDR2 SFDVKD. The V end lost 8 bases, the J end lost 5 bases, and 17 bases lay between the germline ends. Here the CDR3 DNA reads TGTGCCACCAAAGAGGCAGGGGCAGGTACCGGGGAGCTGTTTTTT. Translating gives CATKEAGAGTGELFF.

This chain connects TRBV29-1 to TRBJ1-5, with D unclear. Trimming left V 5 bases short and J 2 bases short, with 10 bases between. Germline CDR1 reads SQVTM; CDR2 reads ANQGSEA. The CDR3 totals 13 residues. CDR3 sequence (DNA): TGCAGCGTTTCCCCCAGCGGCAATCAGCCCCAGCATTTT. Protein sequence: CSVSPSGNQPQHF.

The V call is TRBV9, the J call TRBJ1-2; D not resolved. Per the germline V gene, CDR1 is SGDLS and CDR2 is YYNGEE. V was shortened by 7 bases and J by 3 bases, with 10 bases between the two germline ends. This CDR3 has 12 amino acids. CDR3 loop: CASGPADYGYTF. The CDR3 nucleotides read TGTGCCAGCGGGCCGGCCGACTATGGCTACACCTTC.

V gene TRBV28 combines with J gene TRBJ1-2, with D perhaps TRBD1 (6 bases). Looked up from germline, CDR1 is MDHEN and CDR2 is SYDVKM. This CDR3 is 14 amino acids long. With 7 bases removed from V and 8 bases from J, the gap between germline ends came to 20 bases. Here the CDR3 DNA reads TGTGCCAGCACCAGGATGCGGGGGGCGCGAGGCTACACCTTC. Amino acid sequence: CASTRMRGARGYTF.

The chain recombines TRBV7-9 with TRBJ1-4; D is unclear. Looked up from germline, CDR1 is SEHNR and CDR2 is FQNEAQ (reference sequence). CDR3 length: 15 residues. V gave up 8 bases and J gave up 0 bases, with 13 bases separating them. CDR3 bases: TGTGCCAGCGGCCCGCGACTGACAACTAATGAAAAACTGTTTTTT. This gives the protein CASGPRLTTNEKLFF.

This clone showed up just a few times. V and J are TRBV5-1 and TRBJ2-7, with 7 nucleotides matching TRBD1. CDR1 and CDR2 from the germline V gene are SGHRS and YFSETQ. The V segment lost 7 bases and the J segment 3 bases; nucleotides outside the gene matches: 10. The CDR3 runs to 14 residues. The CDR3 DNA sequence: TGCGCCAGCGGACCCACAGGGGACCTCTACGAGCAGTACTTC. It specifies CASGPTGDLYEQYF.

The chain carries TRBV18 and TRBJ2-1, with 8 bases matching TRBD1. Losses at the gene ends were 3 bases for V and 5 bases for J; bases not matched to a gene: 9. Germline-derived CDR1 and CDR2 are KGHSH and LQKENI. The CDR3 is 16 amino acids. CDR3 bases: TGTGCCAGCTCACCGGACCGAAGACAGGGGAACAATGAGCAGTTCTTC. It translates to CASSPDRRQGNNEQFF.

V gene TRBV6-2 or TRBV6-3 combines with J gene TRBJ2-5; possible D gene TRBD1, 6 bases. V lost 1 base and J 4 bases, leaving 13 bases between the germline ends. CDR1 and CDR2 from the germline V gene are MNHEY and SVGEGT. The CDR3 has 15 residues. CDR3 DNA sequence: TGTGCCAGCAGTTACTATATGACAGGAGGAGAGACCCAGTACTTC. It specifies CASSYYMTGGETQYF.

The chain is built from TRBV5-8 and TRBJ2-1, with D tentatively TRBD2 (5 bases). The CDR3 covers 16 residues. Per germline, CDR1 SGHTS and CDR2 YDEGEE. With 4 bases removed from V and 6 bases from J, the gap between germline ends came to 20 bases. DNA for the CDR3: TGTGCCAGCAGCCCGGGCCCACCTCCCCGGGGCAATGAGCAGTTCTTC. Translation gives CASSPGPPPRGNEQFF.

The J gene is TRBJ2-5, the V gene TRBV6-2 or TRBV6-3; tentative D call: TRBD2 (7 bases). Germline V gives CDR1 MNHEY, CDR2 SVGEGT. The CDR3 spans 14 residues. Trimming took 1 base from V and 5 from J, leaving 11 bases between them. The CDR3 protein is CASSYFGGAETQYF. The CDR3 DNA sequence: TGTGCCAGCAGTTACTTTGGGGGGGCGGAGACCCAGTACTTC.

This chain connects TRBV10-3 to TRBJ2-2, with 10 bases aligning to TRBD1. Germline V CDR1 and CDR2: ENHRY, SYGVKD. The V and J ends lost 4 bases and 4 bases, in that order; junction bases with no gene match: 3. This CDR3 has 15 residues. The CDR3 spells CAISGQGAGTGELFF. DNA of the CDR3: TGTGCCATCAGTGGACAGGGGGCGGGCACCGGGGAGCTGTTTTTT.

The gene calls are TRBV10-3 and TRBJ2-5; 13 bases are a match to TRBD2. The junction had 8 bases not matched to a gene; V was cut back by 6 bases and J by 4 bases. Looked up from germline, CDR1 is ENHRY and CDR2 is SYGVKD. This CDR3 has 16 amino acids. The CDR3 sequence is CAISSPGLAGTETQYF. In nucleotides, the CDR3 is TGTGCCATCAGCTCCCCGGGACTAGCGGGAACAGAGACCCAGTACTTC.

CDR3 loop: CASSWAPGEGNSPLHF. The DNA for the CDR3 is TGCGCCAGCAGCTGGGCCCCAGGGGAGGGAAATTCACCCCTCCACTTT. The chain recombines TRBV5-1 with TRBJ1-6, with a weak D call TRBD1 (6 bases). From germline, CDR1 is SGHRS and CDR2 YFSETQ. The V end was cut by 3 bases, the J end by 7 bases, with 17 bases between. The CDR3 runs to 16 residues.

V gene TRBV4-1 combines with J gene TRBJ2-2, with 9 nucleotides matching TRBD2. V gave up 2 bases and J gave up 0 bases; unmatched junction bases: 4. Germline V lookup: CDR1 MGHRA, CDR2 YSYEKL. This CDR3 has 17 amino acids. CDR3 loop: CASSQLLAGPNTGELFF. The CDR3 region has the DNA TGCGCCAGCAGCCAACTACTAGCGGGCCCGAACACCGGGGAGCTGTTTTTT.

The V call is TRBV4-2, the J call TRBJ2-7; 12 bases are shared with TRBD1. CDR3 size: 15 residues. V dropped 5 bases and J dropped 4; count of bases not matched to a gene: 6. Germline CDR1 and CDR2: LGHNA and YNFKEQ. The CDR3 here is CASSSGQGAWYEQYF. Written as DNA, the CDR3 is TGTGCCAGCAGCTCGGGACAGGGGGCCTGGTACGAGCAGTACTTC.

This clone appeared a few times. This chain connects TRBV27 to TRBJ2-7; no reliable D call. The CDR3 is 14 amino acids. CDR1 is MNHEY and CDR2 is SMNVEV in the germline V gene (reference sequence). Trimming took off 6 bases at V and 0 bases at J, with 12 bases between the two ends. CDR3 sequence reads: CASRTQSYSYEQYF. DNA for the CDR3: TGTGCCAGCAGGACACAGAGCTACTCCTACGAGCAGTACTTC.